This note documents a single T cell receptor beta chain sequence. The data stem from a study of blood T cell repertoires in COVID-19. The wider study: Sample material is recorded as cDNA or gDNA derived from T cells, B-cell-depleted T cells, or PBMCs.

Profiling relied on immunoSEQ multiplex PCR, and the TCRdb table lists in-frame clones only, not all of them. Of 250,000 to 300,000 clones in the sample, more than 75% were seen once. Losses at the gene ends were 3 bases for V and 1 base for J; bases not matched to a gene: 4. CDR3 length equals 15 residues. CDR1 and CDR2 from the germline V gene are SEHNR and FQNEAQ (reference sequence). Those enrolled, adults aged about 18 to 89 years, came from 24 US areas. Recovered Cohort 3 donors showed two negative PCRs, clearance, or symptom resolution. The rearrangement joins TRBV7-9 to TRBJ2-3; TRBD1 matches at 7 bases. The origin of this receptor is a young man who had recovered from COVID-19. The sample taken for sequencing was PBMCs or T cells enriched from blood (not recorded which). The CDR3 loop is CASSLRTGGTDTQYF. Here the CDR3 DNA reads TGTGCCAGCAGCTTGCGGACAGGTGGCACAGATACGCAGTATTTT. The full variable domain, in which reference TRBV7-9 and TRBJ2-3 provide the parts outside the CDR3, is DTGVSQNPRHKITKRGQNVTFRCDPISEHNRLYWYRQTLGQGPEFLTYFQNEAQLEKSRLLSDRFSAERPKGSFSTLEIQRTEQGDSAMYLCASSLRTGGTDTQYFGPGTRLTVL.